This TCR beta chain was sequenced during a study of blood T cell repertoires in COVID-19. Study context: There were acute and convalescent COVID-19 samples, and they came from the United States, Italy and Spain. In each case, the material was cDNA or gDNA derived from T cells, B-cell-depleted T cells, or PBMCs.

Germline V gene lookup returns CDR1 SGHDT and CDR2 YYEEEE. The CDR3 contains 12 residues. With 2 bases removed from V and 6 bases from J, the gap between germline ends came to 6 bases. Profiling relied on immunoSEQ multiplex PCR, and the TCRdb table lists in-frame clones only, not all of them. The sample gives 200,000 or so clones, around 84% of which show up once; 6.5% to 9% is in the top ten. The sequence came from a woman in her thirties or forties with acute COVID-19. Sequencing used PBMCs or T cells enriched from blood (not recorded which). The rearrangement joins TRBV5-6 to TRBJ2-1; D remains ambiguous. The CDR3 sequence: CASSFTGNEQFF. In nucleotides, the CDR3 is TGTGCCAGCAGCTTCACGGGCAATGAGCAGTTCTTC.